The 24 T cell receptor beta chains in this list originate from one sample, sequenced in a study of graft-versus-host responses after intestinal transplantation. Sequencing was performed with immunoSEQ multiplex PCR; in TCRdb, only in-frame clones are kept and a portion is missing. Among some 39,000 clones listed, about 96% were seen once. Antigens for these TCRs are unknown. The source material was unstimulated CD8+ T cells sorted from spleen or lymph node cells, sampled before transplant. The receptors come from a human donor who was the organ donor for an intestinal transplant.

J is TRBJ2-7 and V is TRBV5-4, with TRBD2 as a possible D gene (7 bases). Trimming cost V 5 bases and J 7 bases, with 19 bases left between them. Germline values: CDR1 SGHNT, CDR2 YYREEE (reference sequence). This CDR3 spans 14 amino acids. The CDR3 sequence is CASSSAGARWEQYF. The CDR3 DNA reads as TGTGCCAGCAGTTCTGCGGGGGCTCGCTGGGAGCAGTACTTC.

V usage is TRBV4-1 and J usage is TRBJ2-3, with D unresolved. The CDR3 has 15 amino acids. Trimming shortened V by 0 bases and J by 0 bases, and 7 bases separated the two germline ends. Germline CDR1 is MGHRA and CDR2 is YSYEKL. The CDR3 DNA reads TGCGCCAGCAGCCAAGAGGCAGCTAGCACAGATACGCAGTATTTT. This sequence encodes CASSQEAASTDTQYF.

This sequence joins TRBV9 and TRBJ1-1; D call uncertain. This CDR3 has 16 residues. CDR1 and CDR2 from the germline V gene are SGDLS and YYNGEE. Between the trimmed V and J ends, which lost 2 bases and 1 base, there was a span of 15 bases. The CDR3 nucleotides read TGTGCCAGCAGCGTTGCGGTTGGGGAGGAGAACACTGAAGCTTTCTTT. This translates into CASSVAVGEENTEAFF.

The V and J genes are TRBV28 and TRBJ1-1; 8 bases align to TRBD1. CDR3 length: 19 residues. V lost 5 bases to trimming and J lost 0 bases; unmatched junction nucleotides: 17. Looked up from germline, CDR1 is MDHEN and CDR2 is SYDVKM. Written as DNA, the CDR3 is TGTGCCAGCAGTGCCTACCCCCGGCAGGACAGGGTCTTGAACACTGAAGCTTTCTTT. It yields the protein CASSAYPRQDRVLNTEAFF.

Remarks on this clone: Mismatch with germline at one junction end may stem from a read error. The chain couples TRBV27 to TRBJ2-1, with 7 bases lining up with TRBD1. The germline V gene has CDR1 MNHEY and CDR2 SMNVEV (reference sequence). The CDR3 runs 20 residues. This chain's CDR3 is CVSSLRPAPLDRDPYNEQFF. CDR3 DNA sequence: TGTGTCAGCAGTTTACGTCCTGCCCCTCTAGACAGGGACCCCTACAATGAGCAGTTCTTC.

The J gene is TRBJ1-1, the V gene TRBV6-1, with D tentatively TRBD1 (5 bases). Germline V gene sequence: CDR1 MNHNS, CDR2 SASEGT. V was pared by 6 bases and J by 5 bases, with 16 bases between. This CDR3 contains 14 residues. CDR3 DNA: TGTGCCAGCAGCCTTAACGGGGGTCAGACTGAAGCTTTCTTT. Amino acid sequence: CASSLNGGQTEAFF.

The chain combines TRBV6-5 with TRBJ2-1; D is undetermined. V gave up 6 bases and J gave up 4 bases, with 16 bases separating them. The germline gives CDR1 MNHEY, CDR2 SVGAGI. The CDR3 consists of 15 residues. CDR3 region: CASSIRLSGYNEQFF. The DNA for the CDR3 is TGTGCCAGCAGCATTCGTCTCTCTGGTTACAATGAGCAGTTCTTC.

The genes are TRBV10-2 and TRBJ1-1, with D possibly matching TRBD1 (5 bases). The CDR3 runs 12 residues. V was pared by 8 bases and J by 4 bases, with 11 bases between. Germline assignment: CDR1 WSHSY and CDR2 SAAADI. This chain's CDR3 is CASDNGGTEAFF. The CDR3 DNA sequence: TGCGCCAGCGATAACGGGGGCACTGAAGCTTTCTTT.

A single count supports this clone. J is TRBJ1-1 and V is TRBV9; D is uncertain. The germline CDR1 and CDR2 sequences are SGDLS and YYNGEE. V gave up 6 bases and J gave up 0 bases, with 9 bases separating them. The CDR3 has 13 amino acids. The CDR3 spells CASTEIMNTEAFF. CDR3 DNA: TGTGCCAGCACCGAGATTATGAACACTGAAGCTTTCTTT.

This clone was seen just once. The V call is TRBV11-2, the J call TRBJ2-3; 7 positions agree with TRBD2. Germline V gives CDR1 SGHAT, CDR2 FQNNGV. The CDR3 sequence is 16 residues long. The V and J ends lost 1 base and 2 bases, in that order; junction bases with no gene match: 6. The CDR3 loop reads CASSLVGGFVTDTQYF. As DNA, the CDR3 is TGTGCCAGCAGCTTAGTCGGGGGGTTCGTCACAGATACGCAGTATTTT. The variable domain in full, completed from reference TRBV11-2 and TRBJ2-3, reads EAGVAQSPRYKIIEKRQSVAFWCNPISGHATLYWYQQILGQGPKLLIQFQNNGVVDDSQLPKDRFSAERLKGVDSTLKIQPAKLEDSAVYLCASSLVGGFVTDTQYFGPGTRLTVL.

This chain links TRBV4-2 with TRBJ1-4, with 9 bases aligning to TRBD1. CDR1 and CDR2 (germline): LGHNA, YNFKEQ. This CDR3 is built from 17 residues. V trimming: 1 base; J trimming: 8 bases; junction bases outside the gene matches: 11. CDR3 region: CASSQGQYRDRDEKLFF. The CDR3, as DNA: TGTGCCAGCAGCCAAGGCCAATACCGGGACAGGGACGAAAAACTGTTTTTT.

The gene calls are TRBV7-6 and TRBJ1-4, with 8 bases identical to TRBD1. CDR3 length: 14 amino acids. The germline V gene encodes CDR1 SGHVS and CDR2 FNYEAQ. With V trimmed by 5 bases and J by 7 bases, 6 bases remained unmatched. The DNA for the CDR3 is TGTGCCAGCAGCCCGGACAGGGTGGGTGAAAAACTGTTTTTT. This gives the protein CASSPDRVGEKLFF.

The chain recombines TRBV4-3 with TRBJ2-1, with 8 bases matching TRBD2. The CDR3 sequence is 14 residues long. Germline trimming cut 1 base from V and 5 bases from J; bases unmatched to any gene: 1. Germline V lookup: CDR1 LGHNA, CDR2 YSLEER. The CDR3 spells CASSQVLADNEQFF. Written as DNA, the CDR3 is TGCGCCAGCAGCCAAGTACTAGCGGACAATGAGCAGTTCTTC.

J is TRBJ2-6 and V is TRBV11-3; D might be TRBD1 (6 bases). The CDR3 totals 15 residues. Trimming shortened V by 4 bases and J by 0 bases, and 7 bases separated the two germline ends. Germline loops: CDR1 SGHNT, CDR2 YENEEA. This CDR3 reads CASSSGDSGANVLTF. DNA of the CDR3: TGTGCCAGCAGCTCAGGGGACTCTGGGGCCAACGTCCTGACTTTC.

There are a few counts of this clone. The chain couples TRBV4-1 to TRBJ1-2, with 8 positions matching TRBD1. The germline CDR1 and CDR2 sequences are MGHRA and YSYEKL. This CDR3 contains 13 residues. After removal of 0 bases from V and 10 bases from J, the junction contained 4 bases not matched to a gene. The CDR3 bases are TGCGCCAGCAGCCAAGACAGGGGGCGAGACTACACCTTC. As protein: CASSQDRGRDYTF.

The chain has TRBV10-2 and TRBJ1-6; D gene unclear. Trimming stripped 7 bases from V and 1 base from J, with 17 bases between. The CDR3 runs 17 residues. Germline CDR1 WSHSY, CDR2 SAAADI. CDR3 sequence: CASKMEIGPSYNSPLHF. Written as DNA, the CDR3 is TGCGCCAGCAAGATGGAAATCGGGCCGTCCTATAATTCACCCCTCCACTTT.

The CDR3 sequence: CASTSGTGDNQPQHF. DNA of the CDR3: TGTGCCAGCACCTCCGGGACAGGAGACAATCAGCCCCAGCATTTT. The J gene is TRBJ1-5, the V gene TRBV5-6, with 8 bases matching TRBD1. The germline V gene has CDR1 SGHDT and CDR2 YYEEEE. V lost 6 bases and J lost 3; bases outside the gene matches: 8. The CDR3 length is 15 residues.

The chain recombines TRBV6-5 with TRBJ2-2; D remains unclear. The V and J ends lost 2 bases and 9 bases respectively, with 10 bases between them. The germline CDR1 and CDR2 sequences are MNHEY and SVGAGI. This CDR3 contains 13 residues. The CDR3 DNA follows: TGTGCCAGCAGTTACGGAAAAGGACGGGAGCTGTTTTTT. This codes for CASSYGKGRELFF.

The V and J genes are TRBV7-2 and TRBJ2-7; D call uncertain. The CDR3 sequence is 14 residues long. V was pared by 5 bases and J by 2 bases, with 13 bases between. Germline V lookup: CDR1 SGHTA, CDR2 FQGNSA. CDR3: CASSPSLSAYEQYF. CDR3 sequence (DNA): TGTGCCAGCAGCCCCAGTTTAAGCGCCTACGAGCAGTACTTC.

The rearrangement links TRBV19 to TRBJ2-7; no clear D. CDR1 and CDR2 (germline): LNHDA, SQIVND (reference sequence). This CDR3 is 13 amino acids long. The V and J ends lost 6 bases and 3 bases respectively, with 12 bases between them. CDR3 DNA sequence: TGTGCCAGTAGCCCGGCGGTCTTCTACGAGCAGTACTTC. Translating it yields CASSPAVFYEQYF.

V is TRBV7-9 and J is TRBJ2-5; 9 bases are a match to TRBD1. Near its end, the DNA agrees better with TRBJ2-7, so the J call may be wrong. The CDR3 loop spans 14 amino acids. CDR1 and CDR2 from the germline V gene are SEHNR and FQNEAQ (reference sequence). The CDR3 bases are TGTGCCAGCGTCGGGACAGGGAAAACCTACGAGCAGTACTTC. Translating gives CASVGTGKTYEQYF.

This chain links TRBV7-9 with TRBJ2-1; 9 nucleotides line up with TRBD1. The germline gives CDR1 SEHNR, CDR2 FQNEAQ (reference sequence). V trimming: 3 bases; J trimming: 6 bases; junction bases outside the gene matches: 3. This CDR3 is 14 amino acids long. The CDR3: CASSFPGQGNEQFF. Written as DNA, the CDR3 is TGTGCCAGCAGCTTTCCGGGACAGGGCAATGAGCAGTTCTTC.

This chain connects TRBV7-6 to TRBJ2-5; no clear D gene. In germline, CDR1 is SGHVS, CDR2 FNYEAQ. V lost 5 bases and J lost 2, with 15 bases in between. This CDR3 contains 15 residues. The CDR3 coding sequence is TGTGCCAGCAGCCCCACCGAAACTAAGCAAGAGACCCAGTACTTC. Its protein is CASSPTETKQETQYF.

In its sample, this clone was seen once. V usage is TRBV5-8 and J usage is TRBJ1-5; D remains unclear. This CDR3 is built from 13 residues. The germline V gene encodes CDR1 SGHTS and CDR2 YDEGEE. V lost 2 bases and J lost 4, with 7 bases in between. The CDR3 DNA reads as TGTGCCAGCAGCTTCAACCAAAATCAGCCCCAGCATTTT. This translates into CASSFNQNQPQHF.